This T cell receptor (beta chain) was sequenced in a study (dated by TCRdb to about 2015). For context, the study as a whole: The study examined whether tumor-infiltrating Tregs in breast cancer are drawn from blood Tregs or arise in situ by conversion from other CD4+ T cell subsets.

The full study reports these points: Across 23 patients, around an eighth of tumor Treg TRBV12-4/TRBJ1-2 sequences were shared with naive CD4+ cells, compared with less than 2.1% shared with blood Tregs or memory cells. The greatest overlap of tumor-infiltrating Treg TCR alpha and beta sequences was observed with tumor naive CD4+ T cells, followed by blood naive CD4+ T cells. The larger-cohort validation was restricted to a single TCR beta V-J rearrangement rather than whole repertoires. Tumor memory CD4+ T cell TCR gene usage was found to cluster with blood and lymph node memory CD4+ cells and with lymph node naive CD4+ cells.

The CDR3, cysteine through phenylalanine, is 15 amino acids long. Just CDR3 DNA is preserved here, 45 bases in frame from base 1. V is cut by 3 bases and J by 4 bases, and the space between the germline ends is 15 bases. The Miltenyi Naive CD4+ T Cell Isolation kit was used to purify naive CD4+ T cells, and CD25 microbeads were used to remove Tregs. In a larger cohort of around 21 breast cancer patients, a single TRBV12-4/TRBJ1-2 rearrangement was sequenced in tumor Tregs and in blood Treg, naive and memory CD4+ cells. Ficoll density gradient centrifugation was used to isolate mononuclear cells from either lymph nodes or less than 55 ml of peripheral blood. FACS confirmed that the sorted cell populations were more than 90% pure. Library generation was performed with multiplex PCR. This sample was sequenced with an Ion Torrent PGM. In the roughly 23-patient analysis, TRBV12-4/TRBJ1-2 clonotypes were amplified using adaptor-ligated barcode primers. For the roughly 25-patient cohort, the TRBV12-4/TRBJ1-2 amplicons were sequenced on the Ion Personal Genome Machine system. The original pipeline was this. Sequencing data were pooled across the five patients for each of nine subset-tissue groups and compared by unsupervised clustering of TCR gene usage. The Morisita-Horn index, with shared sequences weighted by their contribution to each repertoire, was used to calculate repertoire similarity. The public reads were reanalyzed by TCRdb: fastp trimming at Q25, MiXCR alignment, in-frame beta chains only. Rows are combined by CDR3 protein, so each entry shows the most common genes and DNA. The V and J calls, along with clone size, are taken from TCRdb and not from the paper's own processing. The sample includes 1,500 to 2,000 distinct CDR3 sequences, with roughly 1.3% observed a single time. 15% to 25% of the sample is taken by the ten largest.

This clonotype was seen repeatedly, ten times or more. No antigen is known for it. Base-call qualities are not available, and no considerably larger clone is one nucleotide away. The chain uses TRBV12-3 or TRBV12-4 and TRBJ1-2, with the D segment identity uncertain. This sequence originates from a female donor with breast cancer. Material for sequencing was naive CD4+ T cells sorted from blood. In light of the paper, this sample's cell subset or site label describes: naive CD4+ T cells, CD4+CD45RA+CD25-. The CDR3 reads as follows: CASSFGIQRRYGYTF. The nucleotide sequence is given as TGTGCCAGCAGTTTCGGAATCCAACGGCGCTATGGCTACACCTTC.